This T cell receptor (beta chain) was observed in a study of CD8+ T cells in alopecia areata. Per germline, CDR1 SEHNR and CDR2 FQNEAQ (reference sequence). Between the trimmed V and J ends, which lost 5 bases and 2 bases, there was a span of 9 bases. This CDR3 region has 13 residues. General study points: Scalp clonality, together with expanded CD8+ clones among the top 100, fell significantly with tofacitinib.

Reverse transcribed after extraction, RNA yielded cDNA as the sequencing template. Sequencing used immunoSEQ multiplex PCR; TCRdb keeps in-frame clones, though not all of them. The sample holds 95,000 to 100,000 clones, roughly three fifths seen once. The treatment denotes: oral pan-JAK inhibitor, 5-10 mg twice daily. A FACSAria was used to sort CD4+ and CD8+ T cells. These cells came from PBMCs. Note on this clone: Its antigen is still unknown.

The chain employs TRBV7-9 and TRBJ1-2, with D hard to call. This specimen was CD8+ T cells sorted from blood, taken at week 56, from a patient treated with tofacitinib. The source of this sequence is a human donor with alopecia areata. The CDR3 here is CASSPGLNYGYTF. In DNA form, the CDR3 reads TGTGCCAGCAGCCCCGGACTCAACTATGGCTACACCTTC.